These 24 T cell receptor beta chains share one sample of origin, sequenced in a study of vaccination and CD4 T cells after COVID-19. Cultured CD4+ T cell DNA was sequenced using the Oncomine TCR Beta short-read assay. Genomic DNA extraction was carried out from cultured CD4+ T cells. TCRdb fed the PCR reads into MiXCR, producing one record per CDR3 protein. The table shows around 9,700 distinct CDR3 sequences, with 30% to 45% occurring only once. Treatment described: roughly 11-day PBMC culture with coronavirus spike peptide pools or control peptides (ViraFEST assay). Collection of the unexposed donor's CD4+ T cells took place before the COVID-19 pandemic (2011-2018). These receptors have no known antigen. Sequenced material: CD4+ T cells from blood, cultured in vitro. Every receptor here comes from a human donor in good health.

The gene calls are TRBV10-2 and TRBJ2-5, with D maybe TRBD2 (7 bases). The germline V gene has CDR1 WSHSY and CDR2 SAAADI. The CDR3 is 15 amino acids. V was pared by 4 bases and J by 5 bases, with 17 bases between. CDR3 sequence (DNA): TGCGCCAGCAGTGGGCTGTCGGGGGGCCCGGAGACCCAGTACTTC. Protein sequence: CASSGLSGGPETQYF.

The V and J genes are TRBV7-9 and TRBJ2-7; D unclear. Germline loops: CDR1 SEHNR, CDR2 FQNEAQ (reference sequence). The CDR3 extends over 14 amino acids. V gave up 3 bases and J gave up 5 bases, with 14 bases separating them. CDR3 loop: CASSFSTAPNEQYF. CDR3 in DNA: TGTGCCAGCAGCTTCTCCACAGCCCCTAACGAGCAGTACTTC.

This clonotype was detected a few times. The genes are TRBV7-3 and TRBJ1-2, with unresolved D. The V gene's germline CDR1 is SGHTA and CDR2 FQGTGA. This CDR3 spans 13 amino acids. Trimming stripped 5 bases from V and 0 bases from J, with 7 bases between. CDR3 nucleotide sequence: TGTGCCAGCAGCGGAGAGTCTAACTATGGCTACACCTTC. Protein: CASSGESNYGYTF.

This clonotype is medium-sized within its sample. The rearrangement uses TRBV20-1 and TRBJ1-5; 9 nucleotides match TRBD1. Germline CDR1 is DFQATT and CDR2 is SNEGSKA (reference sequence). V lost 6 bases and J lost 6; bases outside the gene matches: 9. The CDR3 loop spans 14 amino acids. In DNA, the CDR3 is TGCAGTGCCCGGGACAGGGACGGGAGTCAGCCCCAGCATTTT. Translated, it gives CSARDRDGSQPQHF.

V usage is TRBV11-3 and J usage is TRBJ2-7; TRBD1 matches 7 bases. Germline CDR1 SGHNT, CDR2 YENEEA. This CDR3 has 13 residues. Losses at the gene ends were 5 bases for V and 3 bases for J; bases not matched to a gene: 4. The CDR3 reads CASSRGQNYEQYF. CDR3 nucleotides: TGTGCCAGCAGCCGGGGACAGAACTACGAGCAGTACTTC.

This clonotype was found a few times. This chain uses TRBV20-1 with TRBJ1-1; D is unresolved. Trimming stripped 1 base from V and 11 bases from J, with 14 bases between. The CDR3 spans 12 residues. Germline V CDR1 and CDR2: DFQATT, SNEGSKA (reference sequence). CDR3 sequence reads: CSARAREAGAFF. The CDR3 DNA follows: TGCAGTGCTAGAGCCCGGGAAGCCGGGGCTTTCTTT.

This clonotype turned up a few times. The chain carries TRBV6-2 or TRBV6-3 and TRBJ2-7; D not resolved. Per the germline V gene, CDR1 is MNHEY and CDR2 is SVGEGT. V was shortened by 6 bases and J by 2 bases, with 8 bases between the two germline ends. The CDR3 length is 12 residues. The CDR3 protein is CASSLDAYEQYF. For the CDR3, the DNA is TGTGCCAGCAGCTTGGACGCCTACGAGCAGTACTTC.

This chain connects TRBV6-1 to TRBJ2-5; TRBD2 matches 9 bases. CDR3 length: 15 amino acids. CDR1 is MNHNS, CDR2 SASEGT, per germline. The V gene end was trimmed by 6 bases and the J gene end by 5 bases; junction bases not matched to a gene: 10. The chain's CDR3 is CASSRLAGMPETQYF. The CDR3 DNA follows: TGTGCCAGCAGCCGCCTAGCGGGAATGCCGGAGACCCAGTACTTC.

A few counts support this clonotype. The chain recombines TRBV6-1 with TRBJ1-2; D is uncertain. Per the germline V gene, CDR1 is MNHNS and CDR2 is SASEGT. The V end lost 6 bases, the J end lost 4 bases, and 21 bases lay between the germline ends. The CDR3 is 16 residues long. The CDR3 protein is CASSNTGRLASYGYTF. CDR3 bases: TGTGCCAGCAGCAACACGGGCCGTCTGGCTAGCTATGGCTACACCTTC.

In this sample, this clonotype turned up a few times. The chain couples TRBV27 to TRBJ2-7; D perhaps matches TRBD1 (5 bases). Germline-derived CDR1 and CDR2 are MNHEY and SMNVEV (reference sequence). V dropped 6 bases and J dropped 3 bases, with 12 bases sitting between them. The CDR3 runs to 13 residues. The CDR3 region has the DNA TGTGCCAGCAGGCCCTACAGGAGCTACGAGCAGTACTTC. Amino acids: CASRPYRSYEQYF.

This clonotype was recorded a few times. The CDR3 here is CASSGNSVNTEAFF. Here the CDR3 DNA reads TGTGCCAGTAGTGGGAATTCCGTGAACACTGAAGCTTTCTTT. V and J are TRBV19 and TRBJ1-1; no definite D call. The CDR3 loop spans 14 amino acids. The germline V and J ends were trimmed by 5 bases and 0 bases, with 10 bases remaining between them. Per the germline V gene, CDR1 is LNHDA and CDR2 is SQIVND (reference sequence).

This clonotype was detected only a few times. This chain links TRBV5-8 with TRBJ1-6; D may be TRBD1 (5 bases). Trimming removed 1 base at V and 6 bases at J, with 11 bases between. This CDR3 region has 15 residues. CDR1 is SGHTS, CDR2 YDEGEE, per germline. The CDR3 coding sequence is TGTGCCAGCAGCTTGCTCCGGGACGGTAATTCACCCCTCCACTTT. Encoded protein: CASSLLRDGNSPLHF.

The CDR3 region is CSARPGGWSETQYF. CDR3 sequence (DNA): TGCAGTGCTAGACCGGGGGGATGGTCGGAGACCCAGTACTTC. This chain links TRBV20-1 with TRBJ2-5; 7 bases map to TRBD2. The CDR3 is 14 amino acids. Germline lookup yields CDR1 DFQATT and CDR2 SNEGSKA (reference sequence). V was clipped by 2 bases and J by 5 bases; unmatched bases: 8.

In this sample, this clonotype turned up once. The chain uses TRBV6-1 and TRBJ2-1, with D unresolved. The CDR3 extends over 13 amino acids. The ends were cut back, 6 bases at V and 4 bases at J, with 10 bases in the middle. Germline V gene sequence: CDR1 MNHNS, CDR2 SASEGT. The CDR3 coding sequence is TGTGCCAGCAGCGACTGGAATTACAATGAGCAGTTCTTC. Protein product: CASSDWNYNEQFF.

This clonotype came up a few times. The chain links TRBV27 to TRBJ2-1; D is unresolved. The CDR3 loop spans 14 amino acids. From germline, CDR1 is MNHEY and CDR2 SMNVEV (reference sequence). Between the trimmed V and J ends, which lost 6 bases and 3 bases, there was a span of 12 bases. The CDR3: CASRSSTHYNEQFF. The CDR3 bases are TGTGCCAGCAGGTCGAGCACCCACTACAATGAGCAGTTCTTC.

By share of the sample, this clonotype is medium-sized. This chain joins TRBV5-6 and TRBJ1-2; 9 nucleotides line up with TRBD1. The CDR3 extends over 14 amino acids. In germline, CDR1 is SGHDT, CDR2 YYEEEE. Losses at the gene ends were 0 bases for V and 8 bases for J; bases not matched to a gene: 5. CDR3 amino acids: CASSLAGTGRGYTF. CDR3 sequence (DNA): TGTGCCAGCAGCTTGGCCGGGACAGGGCGAGGCTACACCTTC.

This clonotype was observed a handful of times. The chain combines TRBV20-1 with TRBJ2-1, with 10 bases matching TRBD2. Germline V gene data show CDR1 as DFQATT and CDR2 as SNEGSKA (reference sequence). V shed 7 bases and J 6 bases; nucleotides not matched to a gene: 9. The CDR3 covers 14 residues. CDR3 loop: CSGLAGAVVNEQFF. The CDR3 DNA follows: TGCAGTGGTCTAGCGGGAGCGGTCGTCAATGAGCAGTTCTTC.

This clonotype is judged large. The chain couples TRBV5-8 to TRBJ2-5, with D possibly TRBD1 on 5 matching bases. Germline V gene sequence: CDR1 SGHTS, CDR2 YDEGEE. The CDR3 consists of 17 residues. Trimming left V 4 bases short and J 0 bases short, with 19 bases between. The CDR3 region is CASSPDFLSRDQETQYF. The DNA for the CDR3 is TGTGCCAGCAGCCCAGACTTCCTTAGCAGGGACCAAGAGACCCAGTACTTC.

In its sample, this clonotype is medium-sized. The CDR3 DNA sequence: TGTGCCAGCAGCTATATGGGGGTCACTTCCACTGAAGCTTTCTTT. Its translation: CASSYMGVTSTEAFF. The chain combines TRBV7-2 with TRBJ1-1; TRBD1 might be the D (5 bases). The V end was cut by 4 bases, the J end by 4 bases, with 16 bases between. This CDR3 is 15 amino acids long. CDR1 is SGHTA, CDR2 FQGNSA, per germline.

This clonotype has more than one count but fewer than ten. The V gene is TRBV2, the J gene TRBJ1-5; 8 bases agree with TRBD1. The CDR3 covers 16 residues. Looked up from germline, CDR1 is SNHLY and CDR2 is FYNNEI. Trimming removed 6 bases from V and 2 bases from J; junction bases left unmatched: 9. The CDR3 DNA follows: TGTGCCAGCAGGGACCGACAGGGGACGGGCAATCAGCCCCAGCATTTT. Its protein is CASRDRQGTGNQPQHF.

This chain uses TRBV7-3 with TRBJ2-1; the D gene is possibly TRBD2 (6 bases). Germline lookup yields CDR1 SGHTA and CDR2 FQGTGA. The ends were cut back, 2 bases at V and 10 bases at J, with 18 bases in the middle. The length of the CDR3 is 15 residues. CDR3 DNA: TGTGCCAGCAGCTTATCCGGGAGTAGCGGAGGGGAGCAGTTCTTC. It specifies CASSLSGSSGGEQFF.

The chain links TRBV25-1 to TRBJ2-7; D tentatively fits TRBD1 or TRBD2 (5 bases each). CDR1 is MGHDK and CDR2 is SYGVNS in the germline V gene. Between the trimmed V and J ends, which lost 6 bases and 4 bases, there was a span of 16 bases. The CDR3 sequence is 14 residues long. This CDR3 reads CASRGDHWAYEQYF. DNA of the CDR3: TGTGCCAGCAGGGGGGACCATTGGGCTTACGAGCAGTACTTC.

V and J are TRBV30 and TRBJ1-5; possibly TRBD1 for D (5 bases). Germline V gene data show CDR1 as GTSNPN and CDR2 as SVGIG (reference sequence). V was trimmed by 6 bases and J by 0 bases, leaving 9 bases between them. The CDR3 has 13 residues. Written as DNA, the CDR3 is TGTGCCTGCGGACACGATAGCAATCAGCCCCAGCATTTT. It is translated as CACGHDSNQPQHF.

This chain joins TRBV2 and TRBJ2-2; no clear D gene. V was pared by 1 base and J by 0 bases, with 3 bases between. There are 14 residues in the CDR3. CDR1 SNHLY and CDR2 FYNNEI come from the germline V gene. In DNA form, the CDR3 reads TGTGCCAGCAGTGAAGGGTCGAACACCGGGGAGCTGTTTTTT. Translated, it gives CASSEGSNTGELFF. Using reference TRBV2 and TRBJ2-2 for the parts outside the CDR3, the full variable domain is EPEVTQTPSHQVTQMGQEVILRCVPISNHLYFYWYRQILGQKVEFLVSFYNNEISEKSEIFDDQFSVERPDGSNFTLKIRSTKLEDSAMYFCASSEGSNTGELFFGEGSRLTVL.